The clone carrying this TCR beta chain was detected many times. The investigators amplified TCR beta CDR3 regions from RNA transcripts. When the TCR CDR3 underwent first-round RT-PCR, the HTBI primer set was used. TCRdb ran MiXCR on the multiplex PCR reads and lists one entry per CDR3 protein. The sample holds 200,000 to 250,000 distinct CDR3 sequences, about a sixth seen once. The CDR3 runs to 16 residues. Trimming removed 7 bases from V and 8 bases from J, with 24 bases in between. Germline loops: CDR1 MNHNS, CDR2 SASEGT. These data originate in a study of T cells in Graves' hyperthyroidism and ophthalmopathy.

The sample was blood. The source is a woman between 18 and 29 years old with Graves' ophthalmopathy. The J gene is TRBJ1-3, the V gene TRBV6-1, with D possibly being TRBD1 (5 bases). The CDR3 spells CASIRRGTWSGDTIYF. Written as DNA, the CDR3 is TGTGCCAGCATCCGAAGGGGTACCTGGAGCGGAGACACCATATATTTT.